This is a list of T cell receptor beta chains from one sample in a study of cytomegalovirus exposure and HLA in healthy donors. Sequencing was performed with immunoSEQ multiplex PCR; in TCRdb, only in-frame clones are kept and a portion is missing. The repertoire holds about 180,000 clones, with 60% to 80% as singletons. Material: PBMCs. The receptors shown here come from a man in his forties in good health and CMV-seropositive. CDR3s include the opening cysteine and the closing phenylalanine or tryptophan. Fields, in order: J gene, clone size, D gene, V gene, CDR3 protein, CDR3 DNA. The D gene is left open where the match is weak. A clone size is listed for some rows: how often the clone was seen (once, few, many), or a class if it is expanded.

J gene: TRBJ2-7
clone size: once
D gene: -
V gene: TRBV7-2
CDR3 protein: CASSLYSITSYEQYF
CDR3 DNA: TGTGCCAGCAGCTTATATAGTATTACCTCCTACGAGCAGTACTTC

J gene: TRBJ2-5
clone size: -
D gene: TRBD2
V gene: TRBV23-1
CDR3 protein: CASSHSSVGVCTPWSRGEEETQYF
CDR3 DNA: TGCGCCAGCAGTCATTCTTCTGTGGGTGTCTGTACCCCCTGGAGTCGGGGGGAAGAAGAGACCCAGTACTTC

J gene: TRBJ2-3
clone size: few
D gene: -
V gene: TRBV18
CDR3 protein: CASSLSGTDTQYF
CDR3 DNA: TGTGCCAGCTCACTCTCCGGCACAGATACGCAGTATTTT

J gene: TRBJ1-1
clone size: -
D gene: -
V gene: TRBV6-1
CDR3 protein: CASRQNMNTEAFF
CDR3 DNA: TGTGCCAGCAGGCAGAACATGAACACTGAAGCTTTCTTT

J gene: TRBJ2-2
clone size: -
D gene: TRBD2
V gene: TRBV5-1
CDR3 protein: CASSSGSGRNTGELFF
CDR3 DNA: TGCGCCAGCAGCTCGGGGAGCGGGAGGAACACCGGGGAGCTGTTTTTT

J gene: TRBJ2-5
clone size: -
D gene: -
V gene: TRBV5-1
CDR3 protein: CASSLDPNGMAETQYF
CDR3 DNA: TGCGCCAGCAGCCTCGACCCCAACGGGATGGCGGAGACCCAGTACTTC

J gene: TRBJ2-5
clone size: -
D gene: TRBD1
V gene: TRBV5-1
CDR3 protein: CASSHDRAQETQYF
CDR3 DNA: TGCGCCAGCAGCCACGACAGGGCTCAAGAGACCCAGTACTTC

J gene: TRBJ1-4
clone size: -
D gene: TRBD1
V gene: TRBV5-1
CDR3 protein: CASSLSRGSFSNEKLFF
CDR3 DNA: TGCGCCAGCAGCTTGAGCAGGGGGTCGTTTAGTAATGAAAAACTGTTTTTT

J gene: TRBJ2-5
clone size: -
D gene: TRBD1
V gene: TRBV6-5
CDR3 protein: CASSMGTEQETQYF
CDR3 DNA: TGTGCCAGCAGTATGGGGACAGAGCAAGAGACCCAGTACTTC

J gene: TRBJ2-3
clone size: -
D gene: -
V gene: TRBV11-2
CDR3 protein: CASSSRLTSLDTQYF
CDR3 DNA: TGTGCCAGCAGCTCGCGTTTGACTAGTCTAGATACGCAGTATTTT

J gene: TRBJ2-1
clone size: -
D gene: -
V gene: TRBV10-3
CDR3 protein: CAISESSISYNEQFF
CDR3 DNA: TGTGCCATCAGTGAGTCGTCTATATCATACAATGAGCAGTTCTTC

J gene: TRBJ2-5
clone size: -
D gene: -
V gene: TRBV7-9
CDR3 protein: CASSSPGPYTGQYF
CDR3 DNA: TGTGCCAGCAGCTCCCCGGGCCCCTACACGGGGCAGTACTTC

J gene: TRBJ2-7
clone size: -
D gene: TRBD2
V gene: TRBV5-1
CDR3 protein: CASSPLAGDLYEQYF
CDR3 DNA: TGCGCCAGCAGCCCCCTAGCGGGAGATCTATACGAGCAGTACTTC

J gene: TRBJ2-7
clone size: -
D gene: -
V gene: TRBV5-1
CDR3 protein: CASSFDGSFDEQYF
CDR3 DNA: TGCGCCAGCAGCTTCGACGGGAGTTTCGACGAGCAGTACTTC

J gene: TRBJ2-7
clone size: once
D gene: TRBD1
V gene: TRBV12-5
CDR3 protein: CASGLVPGQKLQQYF
CDR3 DNA: TGTGCTAGTGGTTTGGTCCCGGGACAGAAGCTTCAGCAGTACTTC

J gene: TRBJ2-7
clone size: -
D gene: TRBD2
V gene: TRBV5-1
CDR3 protein: CASSSWTSGGHEQYF
CDR3 DNA: TGCGCCAGCAGCTCCTGGACTAGCGGGGGGCACGAGCAGTACTTC

J gene: TRBJ2-1
clone size: -
D gene: TRBD1
V gene: TRBV6-5
CDR3 protein: CASSTGGDEQFF
CDR3 DNA: TGTGCCAGCAGCACAGGGGGAGATGAGCAGTTCTTC

J gene: TRBJ2-1
clone size: -
D gene: TRBD2
V gene: TRBV18
CDR3 protein: CASSPGTSATLQGNEQFF
CDR3 DNA: TGTGCCAGCTCACCAGGGACTAGCGCCACATTACAGGGCAATGAGCAGTTCTTC

J gene: TRBJ2-1
clone size: -
D gene: -
V gene: TRBV10-3
CDR3 protein: CAISEWPDNEQFF
CDR3 DNA: TGTGCCATCAGTGAGTGGCCAGACAATGAGCAGTTCTTC

J gene: TRBJ2-2
clone size: few
D gene: -
V gene: TRBV4-1
CDR3 protein: CASSQDGGRTGELFF
CDR3 DNA: TGCGCCAGCAGCCAAGATGGGGGGAGGACCGGGGAGCTGTTTTTT

J gene: TRBJ2-7
clone size: once
D gene: TRBD2
V gene: TRBV6-5
CDR3 protein: CASSYGTSGSYEQYF
CDR3 DNA: TGTGCCAGCAGTTACGGGACTAGCGGTTCCTACGAGCAGTACTTC

J gene: TRBJ1-1
clone size: -
D gene: TRBD1
V gene: TRBV7-3
CDR3 protein: CASSQQGTMNTEAFF
CDR3 DNA: TGTGCCAGCAGCCAACAGGGGACGATGAACACTGAAGCTTTCTTT